This T cell receptor (beta chain) was sequenced in a study of technical replicates of blood from four donors. TCRdb keeps only in-frame clones here, not all; method: immunoSEQ multiplex PCR. The sample carries more than 90,000 clones, approximately 94% recorded once. The receptor was isolated from a human donor in good health. Material for sequencing was T cells isolated from PBMCs.

The CDR3 DNA reads as TGTGCCAGCATAGTCAGGGGGGCCAACTATGGCTACACCTTC. Its protein product is CASIVRGANYGYTF. The rearrangement uses TRBV6-1 and TRBJ1-2; TRBD1 matches 7 bases. The CDR3 has 14 residues. V was clipped by 7 bases and J by 2 bases; unmatched bases: 7. Germline V CDR1 and CDR2: MNHNS, SASEGT.